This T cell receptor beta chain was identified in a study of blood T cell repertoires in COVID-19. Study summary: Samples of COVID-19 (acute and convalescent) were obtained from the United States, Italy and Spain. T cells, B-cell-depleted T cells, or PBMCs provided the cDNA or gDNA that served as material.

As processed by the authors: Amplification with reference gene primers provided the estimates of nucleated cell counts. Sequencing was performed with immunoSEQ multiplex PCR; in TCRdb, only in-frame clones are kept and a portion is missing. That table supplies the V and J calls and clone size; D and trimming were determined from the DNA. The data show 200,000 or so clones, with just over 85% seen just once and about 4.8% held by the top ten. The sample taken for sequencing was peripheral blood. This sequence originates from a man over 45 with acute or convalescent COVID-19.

CDR3 nucleotides: TGTGTACTCAAGGGGGCAAACTATGGCTACACCTTC. Amino acids: CVLKGANYGYTF. The chain employs TRBV30 and TRBJ1-2; 7 bases agree with TRBD1. Germline loops: CDR1 GTSNPN, CDR2 SVGIG (reference sequence). The CDR3 has 12 residues.